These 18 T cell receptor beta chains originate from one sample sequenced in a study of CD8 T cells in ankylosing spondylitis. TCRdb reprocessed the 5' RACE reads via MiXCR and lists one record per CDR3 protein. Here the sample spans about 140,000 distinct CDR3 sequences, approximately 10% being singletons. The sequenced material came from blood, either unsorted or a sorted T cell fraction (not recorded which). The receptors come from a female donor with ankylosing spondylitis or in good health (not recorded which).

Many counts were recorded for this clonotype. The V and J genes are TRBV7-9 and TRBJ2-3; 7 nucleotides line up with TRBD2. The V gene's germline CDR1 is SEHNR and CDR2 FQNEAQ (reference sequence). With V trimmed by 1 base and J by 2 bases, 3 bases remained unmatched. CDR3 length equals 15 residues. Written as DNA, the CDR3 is TGTGCCAGCAGCTTAGTTCTAGCGGCCACAGATACGCAGTATTTT. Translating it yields CASSLVLAATDTQYF.

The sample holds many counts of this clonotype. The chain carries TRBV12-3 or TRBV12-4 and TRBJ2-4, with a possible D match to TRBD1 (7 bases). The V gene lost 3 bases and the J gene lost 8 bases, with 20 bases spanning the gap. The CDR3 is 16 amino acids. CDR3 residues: CASSLGDGGGVDIQYF. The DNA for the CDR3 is TGTGCCAGCAGTTTGGGTGATGGAGGGGGCGTAGACATTCAGTACTTC.

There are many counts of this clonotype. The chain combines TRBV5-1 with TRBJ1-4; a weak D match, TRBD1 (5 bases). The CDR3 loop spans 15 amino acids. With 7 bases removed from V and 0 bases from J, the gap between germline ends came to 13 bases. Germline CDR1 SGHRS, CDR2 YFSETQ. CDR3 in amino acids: CASAGEGSTNEKLFF. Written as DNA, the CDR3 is TGCGCCAGCGCCGGGGAGGGGTCAACTAATGAAAAACTGTTTTTT. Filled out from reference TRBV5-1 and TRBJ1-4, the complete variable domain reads KAGVTQTPRYLIKTRGQQVTLSCSPISGHRSVSWYQQTPGQGLQFLFEYFSETQRNKGNFPGRFSGRQFSNSRSEMNVSTLELGDSALYLCASAGEGSTNEKLFFGSGTQLSVL.

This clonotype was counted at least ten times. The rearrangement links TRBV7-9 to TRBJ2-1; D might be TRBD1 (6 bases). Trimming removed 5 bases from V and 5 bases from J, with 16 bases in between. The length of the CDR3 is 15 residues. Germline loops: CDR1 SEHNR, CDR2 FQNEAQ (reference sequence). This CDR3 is CASSVGTRENNEQFF. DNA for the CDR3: TGTGCCAGCAGCGTAGGGACAAGGGAAAACAATGAGCAGTTCTTC.

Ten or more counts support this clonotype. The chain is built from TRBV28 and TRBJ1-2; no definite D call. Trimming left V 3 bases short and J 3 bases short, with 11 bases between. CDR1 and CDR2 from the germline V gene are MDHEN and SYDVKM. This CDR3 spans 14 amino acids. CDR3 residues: CASSLQVGYYGYTF. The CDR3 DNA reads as TGTGCCAGCAGTTTGCAGGTTGGGTACTATGGCTACACCTTC.

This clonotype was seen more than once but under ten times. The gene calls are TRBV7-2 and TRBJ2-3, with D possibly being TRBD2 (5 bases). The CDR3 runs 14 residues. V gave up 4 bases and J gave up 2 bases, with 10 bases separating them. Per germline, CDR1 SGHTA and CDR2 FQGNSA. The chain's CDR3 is CASSYMGATDTQYF. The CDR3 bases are TGTGCCAGCAGCTATATGGGAGCCACAGATACGCAGTATTTT.

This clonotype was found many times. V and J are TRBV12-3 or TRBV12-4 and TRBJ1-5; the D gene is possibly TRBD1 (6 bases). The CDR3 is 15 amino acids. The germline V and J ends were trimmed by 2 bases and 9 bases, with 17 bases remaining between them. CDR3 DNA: TGTGCCAGCAGTTTATTCCCACAGGGAATTGGGCCCCAGCATTTT. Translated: CASSLFPQGIGPQHF.

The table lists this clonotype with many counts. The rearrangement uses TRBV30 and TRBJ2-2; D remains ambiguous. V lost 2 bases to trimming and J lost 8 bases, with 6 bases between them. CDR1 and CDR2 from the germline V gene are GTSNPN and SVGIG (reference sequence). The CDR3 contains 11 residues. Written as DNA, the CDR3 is TGTGCCTGGAGTAGTGTTGGGGAGCTGTTTTTT. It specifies CAWSSVGELFF.

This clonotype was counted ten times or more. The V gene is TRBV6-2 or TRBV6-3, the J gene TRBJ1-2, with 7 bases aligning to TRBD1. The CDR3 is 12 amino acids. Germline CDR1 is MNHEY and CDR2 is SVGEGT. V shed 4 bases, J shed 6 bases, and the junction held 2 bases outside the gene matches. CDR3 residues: CASSFTGDGYTF. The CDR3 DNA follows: TGTGCCAGCAGTTTTACAGGGGATGGCTACACCTTC.

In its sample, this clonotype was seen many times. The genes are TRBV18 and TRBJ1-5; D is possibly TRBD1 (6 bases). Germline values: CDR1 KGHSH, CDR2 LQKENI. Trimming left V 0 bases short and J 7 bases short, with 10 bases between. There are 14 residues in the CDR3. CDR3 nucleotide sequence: TGTGCCAGCTCACCACCTGGGGGCACGCAGCCCCAGCATTTT. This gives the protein CASSPPGGTQPQHF.

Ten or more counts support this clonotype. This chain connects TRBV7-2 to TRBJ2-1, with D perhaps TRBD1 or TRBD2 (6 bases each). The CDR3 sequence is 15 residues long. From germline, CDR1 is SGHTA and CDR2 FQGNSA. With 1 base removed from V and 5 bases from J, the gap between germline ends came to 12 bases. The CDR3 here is CASSLVWGANNEQFF. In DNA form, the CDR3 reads TGTGCCAGCAGCTTAGTTTGGGGGGCGAACAATGAGCAGTTCTTC.

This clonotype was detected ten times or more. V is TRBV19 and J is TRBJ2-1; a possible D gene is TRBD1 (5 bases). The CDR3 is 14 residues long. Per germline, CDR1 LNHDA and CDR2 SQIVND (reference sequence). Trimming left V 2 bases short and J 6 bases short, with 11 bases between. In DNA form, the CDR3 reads TGTGCCAGTAGTATATCCAGGGCGACCAATGAGCAGTTCTTC. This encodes CASSISRATNEQFF.

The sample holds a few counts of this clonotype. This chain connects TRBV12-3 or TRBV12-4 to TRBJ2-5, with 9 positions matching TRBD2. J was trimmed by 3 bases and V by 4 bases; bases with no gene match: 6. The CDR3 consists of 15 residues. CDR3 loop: CASSSIAGVEETQYF. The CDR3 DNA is TGTGCCAGCAGTTCCATAGCGGGGGTAGAAGAGACCCAGTACTTC.

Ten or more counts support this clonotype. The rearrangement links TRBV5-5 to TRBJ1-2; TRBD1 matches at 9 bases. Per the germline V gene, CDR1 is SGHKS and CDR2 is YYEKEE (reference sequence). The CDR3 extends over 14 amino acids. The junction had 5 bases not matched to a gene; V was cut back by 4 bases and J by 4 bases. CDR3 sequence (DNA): TGTGCCAGCAGCCGGGGACAGGGTGGCTATGGCTACACCTTC. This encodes CASSRGQGGYGYTF.

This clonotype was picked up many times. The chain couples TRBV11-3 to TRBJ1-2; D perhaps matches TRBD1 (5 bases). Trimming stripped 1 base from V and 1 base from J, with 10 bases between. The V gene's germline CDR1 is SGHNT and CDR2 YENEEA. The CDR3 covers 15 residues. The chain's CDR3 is CASSLAVTVNYGYTF. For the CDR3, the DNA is TGTGCCAGCAGCTTAGCGGTGACAGTTAACTATGGCTACACCTTC.

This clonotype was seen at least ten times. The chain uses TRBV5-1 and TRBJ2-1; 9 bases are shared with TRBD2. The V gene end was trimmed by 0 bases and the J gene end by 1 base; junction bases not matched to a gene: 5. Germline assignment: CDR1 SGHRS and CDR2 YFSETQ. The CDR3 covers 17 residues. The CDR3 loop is CASSLESSGASYNEQFF. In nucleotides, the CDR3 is TGCGCCAGCAGCTTGGAGTCTAGCGGGGCTTCCTACAATGAGCAGTTCTTC.

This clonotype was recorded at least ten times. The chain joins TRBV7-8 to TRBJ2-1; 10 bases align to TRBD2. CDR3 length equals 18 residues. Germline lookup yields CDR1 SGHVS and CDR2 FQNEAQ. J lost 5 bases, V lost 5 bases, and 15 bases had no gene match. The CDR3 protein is CASSVSIPSGSLDNEQFF. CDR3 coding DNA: TGTGCCAGCAGCGTTTCTATTCCTAGCGGGAGTTTGGACAATGAGCAGTTCTTC.

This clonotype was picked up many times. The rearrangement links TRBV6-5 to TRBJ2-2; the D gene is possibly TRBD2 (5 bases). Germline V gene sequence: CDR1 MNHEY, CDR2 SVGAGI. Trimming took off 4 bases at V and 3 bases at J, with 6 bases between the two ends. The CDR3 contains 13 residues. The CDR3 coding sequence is TGTGCCAGCAGTTTGAGGGACACCGGGGAGCTGTTTTTT. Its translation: CASSLRDTGELFF.